Below are 27 T cell receptor beta chains sequenced from a single sample in a study of tumor-infiltrating lymphocytes in primary liver carcinoma. Production of TCR beta cDNA used around 500 ng total RNA together with a constant-region primer. Sequencing libraries for TCR beta derived from three nested multiplex PCR rounds that used slightly modified ARM-PCR. Running roughly 10 cycles apiece, the first two PCR rounds relied on TRBV1-TRBV30 forward primers together with a C-beta reverse primer. TCRdb redid the calling of the multiplex PCR reads with MiXCR, one entry per CDR3 protein. Of about 110,000 distinct CDR3 sequences in the sample, roughly 80% are singletons; the top ten hold under 25%. Without any cell sorting, roughly 18-30 mg of bulk tissue yielded co-extracted RNA and DNA. The specimen was liver tumor tissue from sampling region 3. The subset denotes: tumor region T3, left-lateral pole. These receptor sequences come from a man in his forties with primary liver carcinoma and hepatitis B virus infection.

The rearrangement uses TRBV28 and TRBJ2-7; D unresolved. This CDR3 contains 12 residues. Germline lookup yields CDR1 MDHEN and CDR2 SYDVKM. Trimming cost V 4 bases and J 1 base, with 5 bases left between them. The CDR3 sequence is CASSWWSYEQYF. Written as DNA, the CDR3 is TGTGCCAGCAGTTGGTGGTCCTACGAGCAGTACTTC.

V gene TRBV12-3 or TRBV12-4 combines with J gene TRBJ1-5, with D perhaps TRBD2 (5 bases). The end of the DNA fits TRBJ2-3 better, so the J call may be wrong. CDR3 length: 14 amino acids. For the CDR3, the DNA is TGTGCCAGCAGTTTAGAGGAGGCGAGTCAGCCCCAGTATTTT. It translates to CASSLEEASQPQYF.

Only a few counts were recorded for this clonotype. Since no conserved phenylalanine or tryptophan closes the CDR3, a read error is the likely cause. It is unclear where the CDR3 begins or ends on the DNA, so no DNA is shown, and the CDR3 is as TCRdb lists it. The chain employs TRBV29-1 and TRBJ1-2; the D call TRBD1 from the table was never checked on the DNA. CDR1 is SQVTM and CDR2 is ANQGSEA in the germline V gene. The CDR3 spans 12 residues, counting both ends. This chain's CDR3 is CSVRATNYGYTI.

Details on this clonotype: This CDR3 fails to terminate in the conserved phenylalanine or tryptophan, so it likely reflects a read error. The chain has TRBV14 and TRBJ1-5; unclear D gene. CDR1 is SGHDN, CDR2 FVKESK, per germline. CDR3 length: 13 residues. The CDR3 reads CASRQGRDQPQHL. CDR3 nucleotides: TGTGCCAGCAGGCAAGGACGGGATCAGCCCCAGCATCTT.

A word on this clonotype: At one end the junction does not follow the germline gene, possibly because of a read error. The V gene is TRBV6-1, the J gene TRBJ1-5; D gene ambiguous. The CDR3 totals 14 residues. The germline V gene encodes CDR1 MNHNS and CDR2 SASEGT. CDR3 in amino acids: CARSEARKKAPQHF. The CDR3 DNA reads TGTGCCAGAAGTGAGGCGAGGAAAAAGGCGCCTCAGCATTTT.

This clonotype was detected once. As the CDR3 is not closed by the conserved phenylalanine or tryptophan, this likely results from a read error. J is TRBJ2-7 and V is TRBV5-4, with D possibly being TRBD1 or TRBD2 (5 bases each). Germline V gene sequence: CDR1 SGHNT, CDR2 YYREEE (reference sequence). V was pared by 4 bases and J by 5 bases, with 13 bases between. CDR3 length equals 13 residues. This CDR3 is CASSLTGTDEQYL. CDR3 nucleotides: TGTGCCAGCAGCCTGACCGGGACCGACGAGCAGTACCTC.

The chain uses TRBV6-2 or TRBV6-3 and TRBJ2-7; D gene ambiguous. The CDR3 spans 11 residues. Germline V gives CDR1 MNHEY, CDR2 SVGEGT. Trimming cost V 11 bases and J 4 bases, with 12 bases left between them. CDR3 protein: CAPSTGYEQYF. CDR3 nucleotide sequence: TGTGCCCCCAGCACCGGTTACGAGCAGTACTTC.

The CDR3 DNA sequence: TGCGCCGGTAGCCAATCTGGGGGCAGGACTCTGAACACCGGGGAGCTGTTTTTT. Translation gives CAGSQSGGRTLNTGELFF. This chain uses TRBV4-3 with TRBJ2-2, with D possibly TRBD1 on 6 matching bases. V lost 11 bases, J lost 1 base, and 26 bases lay in between. This CDR3 is 18 amino acids long. Germline CDR1 reads LGHNA; CDR2 reads YSLEER.

This clonotype was seen once. The CDR3 does not close with the conserved phenylalanine or tryptophan, likely indicating a read error. The J gene is TRBJ2-1, the V gene TRBV11-2; D gene uncertain. CDR1 and CDR2 (germline): SGHAT, FQNNGV. The germline V and J ends were trimmed by 0 bases and 4 bases, with 7 bases remaining between them. CDR3 size: 14 residues. CDR3 sequence (DNA): TGTGCCAGCAGCTTAGATTGGGTGTACAATGAGCAGTTCTAC. This sequence encodes CASSLDWVYNEQFY.

About this clonotype: Compared with germline, one end of the junction differs, possibly owing to a read error. This rearrangement joins TRBV28 to TRBJ2-1, with D perhaps TRBD2 (6 bases). CDR1 and CDR2 (germline): MDHEN, SYDVKM. The CDR3 sequence is 15 residues long. The CDR3 DNA follows: TGTGCCGGCAGCCTCGGGAGCAGATTCTACAATGAGCAGTTCTTC. This encodes CAGSLGSRFYNEQFF.

The genes are TRBV24-1 and TRBJ2-3; TRBD2 might be the D (6 bases). The V gene's germline CDR1 is KGHDR and CDR2 SFDVKD. Trimming removed 5 bases from V and 3 bases from J, with 17 bases in between. CDR3 length equals 16 residues. The CDR3 DNA is TGTGCCACCAGTGGGAGGGGAACGATTAGTACAGATACGCAGTATTTT. Protein product: CATSGRGTISTDTQYF.

This clonotype came up a few times. Since no conserved phenylalanine or tryptophan closes the CDR3, a read error is the likely cause. The chain has TRBV11-1 and TRBJ1-6; perhaps TRBD1 as D (5 bases). Germline V lookup: CDR1 SGHAT, CDR2 FQDESV (reference sequence). The CDR3 loop spans 13 amino acids. DNA of the CDR3: TGTGCCAGCAGCCGGACATTGGTTTCATCCCTCCACATT. It encodes CASSRTLVSSLHI.

As to this clonotype: At one of its ends the junction is not consistent with the germline gene, which may arise from a read error. The V call is TRBV4-1, the J call TRBJ1-1; 7 bases agree with TRBD1. Germline loops: CDR1 MGHRA, CDR2 YSYEKL. This CDR3 has 15 amino acids. The CDR3 sequence: CASSRRGEGQTESFF. CDR3 coding DNA: TGCGCCAGCAGCCGAAGAGGGGAGGGACAGACTGAATCTTTCTTT.

This clonotype has just a few counts. The chain carries TRBV20-1 and TRBJ1-2; D gene unclear. V lost 5 bases and J 4 bases, leaving 17 bases between the germline ends. This CDR3 region has 14 residues. Germline lookup yields CDR1 DFQATT and CDR2 SNEGSKA (reference sequence). In DNA form, the CDR3 reads TGCAGTGCTGGCGCACCCAGCAGATCCTATGGCTACACCTTC. Its translation: CSAGAPSRSYGYTF.

In this sample, this clonotype turned up a few times. The CDR3 spells CANSHRGPEDTQHF. The CDR3 DNA reads as TGTGCCAACAGCCACAGGGGGCCGGAAGATACGCAGCATTTT. The V gene is TRBV6-1, the J gene TRBJ2-3; 9 bases align to TRBD1. The J call may be wrong; the DNA end is better matched by TRBJ1-5. The germline V gene has CDR1 MNHNS and CDR2 SASEGT. The CDR3 length is 14 residues.

With respect to this clonotype: A read error may account for a junction end that differs from germline. The chain carries TRBV12-3 or TRBV12-4 and TRBJ1-1; 9 positions match TRBD1. This CDR3 comprises 15 residues. The chain's CDR3 is CAISSADRGNTEAFF. The CDR3 DNA reads TGTGCCATCAGTTCAGCGGACAGGGGGAACACTGAAGCTTTCTTT.

Comment on this clonotype: One junction end disagrees with the germline gene, perhaps due to a read error. CDR3 region: CASSQGLNSEASF. CDR3 sequence (DNA): TGTGCCAGCAGCCAAGGGTTAAATTCTGAAGCTTCCTTT. The chain combines TRBV11-2 with TRBJ1-1, with D uncertain. Germline V gene lookup returns CDR1 SGHAT and CDR2 FQNNGV. The CDR3 is 13 residues long.

This chain uses TRBV24-1 with TRBJ2-2; either TRBD1 or TRBD2 may supply D (5 bases each). CDR3 size: 15 residues. CDR1 is KGHDR and CDR2 is SFDVKD in the germline V gene. The V and J ends lost 6 bases and 8 bases respectively, with 18 bases between them. This CDR3 is CATSPIGTKTGELFF. In DNA, the CDR3 is TGTGCCACCAGTCCTATAGGGACGAAGACTGGGGAGCTGTTTTTT.

The chain carries TRBV29-1 and TRBJ2-7, with a possible D match to TRBD1 (6 bases). The V end lost 6 bases, the J end lost 3 bases, and 21 bases lay between the germline ends. The CDR3 is made up of 15 amino acids. Germline CDR1 reads SQVTM; CDR2 reads ANQGSEA. The CDR3, as DNA: TGCAGCGTCGTACGCGGACAGAGGGGCGGCTACGAGCAGTACTTC. This translates into CSVVRGQRGGYEQYF.

In regard to this clonotype: The junction and the germline gene differ at one end; a read error may be behind it. The rearrangement links TRBV28 to TRBJ1-6; no definite D call. CDR1 MDHEN and CDR2 SYDVKM come from the germline V gene. The CDR3 is 11 amino acids. The CDR3, as DNA: TGTGCCGGCAGCTTTACTTCACCCCTCCGCTTT. It specifies CAGSFTSPLRF.

As regards this clonotype: A much larger clone differs from this one at a single base, so this may be a read error. The V call is TRBV24-1, the J call TRBJ2-2, with D uncertain. This CDR3 comprises 17 residues. Germline V gives CDR1 KGHDR, CDR2 SFDVKD. This CDR3 reads CATGDLAVDDGPGELFF. In DNA form, the CDR3 reads TGTGCCACCGGTGATTTGGCGGTTGATGATGGGCCCGGGGAGCTGTTTTTT.

The table lists this clonotype with a count of one. This rearrangement joins TRBV18 to TRBJ1-1; 8 bases are shared with TRBD1. V gave up 1 base and J gave up 5 bases; unmatched junction bases: 9. Germline assignment: CDR1 KGHSH and CDR2 LQKENI. There are 16 residues in the CDR3. The CDR3 bases are TGTGCCAGCTCACCACGGGTGACAGGGGCTTCGACTGAAGCTTTCTTT. This codes for CASSPRVTGASTEAFF. The full variable domain, its missing parts supplied by reference TRBV18 and TRBJ1-1, is NAGVMQNPRHLVRRRGQEARLRCSPMKGHSHVYWYRQLPEEGLKFMVYLQKENIIDESGMPKERFSAEFPKEGPSILRIQQVVRGDSAAYFCASSPRVTGASTEAFFGQGTRLTVV.

V usage is TRBV29-1 and J usage is TRBJ2-7, with D perhaps TRBD1 or TRBD2 (6 bases each). The CDR3 extends over 13 amino acids. Germline V CDR1 and CDR2: SQVTM, ANQGSEA. The V gene lost 4 bases and the J gene lost 7 bases, with 17 bases spanning the gap. CDR3 residues: CSVGPGAFGEQYF. The CDR3, as DNA: TGCAGCGTTGGACCGGGGGCGTTCGGGGAGCAGTACTTC.

This clonotype was seen a few times. Being one base from a much bigger clone, this may be a read error. The V and J genes are TRBV11-2 and TRBJ1-1; D uncertain. The CDR3 is 13 residues long. CDR1 is SGHAT, CDR2 FQNNGV, per germline. Written as DNA, the CDR3 is TGTACCAGCAGCCTCGGGGAGAACACTGAAGCTTTCTTT. This sequence encodes CTSSLGENTEAFF.

The chain employs TRBV4-2 and TRBJ1-4; D might be TRBD1 (6 bases). The CDR3 runs 18 residues. V lost 3 bases to trimming and J lost 4 bases, with 21 bases between them. Germline V gene sequence: CDR1 LGHNA, CDR2 YNFKEQ. In DNA form, the CDR3 reads TGTGCCAGCAGCCAGGATCGTGCGCGGGGGGCAAGTAATGAAAAACTGTTTTTT. This codes for CASSQDRARGASNEKLFF.

Comment on this clonotype: Because it lacks the conserved phenylalanine or tryptophan at the end, this CDR3 is likely a read error. This sequence joins TRBV4-2 and TRBJ2-7; D gene ambiguous. This CDR3 is built from 12 residues. CDR1 and CDR2 (germline): LGHNA, YNFKEQ. Written as DNA, the CDR3 is TGTGTCAGCAGCCAAGAGGCCCACAAGCAGTACTTA. Amino acids: CVSSQEAHKQYL.

This clonotype turned up a few times. With a much larger clone just one base away, this may be a read error. The CDR3 does not end in the conserved phenylalanine or tryptophan, so this is likely a read error. This chain uses TRBV28 with TRBJ2-5; 8 bases fit TRBD2. Losses at the gene ends were 6 bases for V and 8 bases for J; bases not matched to a gene: 17. CDR3 length: 16 amino acids. Looked up from germline, CDR1 is MDHEN and CDR2 is SYDVKM. The CDR3 spells CASSPPAGVNVRTQYS. DNA for the CDR3: TGTGCCAGCAGCCCACCAGCGGGGGTCAACGTACGAACCCAGTACTCC.